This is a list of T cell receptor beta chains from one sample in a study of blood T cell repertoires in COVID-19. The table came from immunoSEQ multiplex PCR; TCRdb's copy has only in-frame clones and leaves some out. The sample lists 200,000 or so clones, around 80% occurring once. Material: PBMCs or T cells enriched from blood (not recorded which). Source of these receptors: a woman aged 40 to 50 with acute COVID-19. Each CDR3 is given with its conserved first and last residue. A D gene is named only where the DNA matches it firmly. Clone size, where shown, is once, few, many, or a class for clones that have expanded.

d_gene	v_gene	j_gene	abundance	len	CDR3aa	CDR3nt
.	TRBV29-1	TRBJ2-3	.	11	CSARRGDTQYF	TGCAGCGCCCGCCGAGGGGATACGCAGTATTTT
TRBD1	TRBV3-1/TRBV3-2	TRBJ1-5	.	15	CASSQGQGARQPQHF	TGTGCCAGCAGCCAGGGACAGGGGGCCCGCCAGCCCCAGCATTTT
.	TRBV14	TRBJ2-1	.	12	CASSLLALEQFF	TGTGCCAGCAGCCTACTAGCCCTTGAGCAGTTCTTC
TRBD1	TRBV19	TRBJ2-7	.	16	CASRNTIATGIYEQYF	TGTGCCAGTAGAAACACAATAGCGACAGGGATATACGAGCAGTACTTC
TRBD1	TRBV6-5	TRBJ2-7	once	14	CASSSPGQDYEQYF	TGTGCCAGCAGTTCCCCGGGACAGGACTACGAGCAGTACTTC
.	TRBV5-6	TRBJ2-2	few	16	CASSLAGGPSTGELFF	TGTGCCAGCAGCTTGGCTGGTGGGCCTTCAACCGGGGAGCTGTTTTTT
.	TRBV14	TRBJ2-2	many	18	CASSQVFRSGSSTGELFF	TGTGCCAGCAGCCAAGTTTTCCGATCGGGTAGCTCCACCGGGGAGCTGTTTTTT
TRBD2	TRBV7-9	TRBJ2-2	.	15	CASSRTSAVTGELFF	TGTGCCAGCAGCCGGACTAGCGCGGTCACCGGGGAGCTGTTTTTT
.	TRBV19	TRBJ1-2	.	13	CASSIRQVEGYTF	TGTGCCAGTAGTATACGGCAGGTTGAAGGCTACACCTTC
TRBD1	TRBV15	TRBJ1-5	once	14	CATSRDRGTEPQHF	TGTGCCACCAGCAGAGACAGGGGGACGGAGCCCCAGCATTTT
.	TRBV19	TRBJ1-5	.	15	CASRPGGPSNQPQHF	TGTGCCAGTAGACCGGGGGGACCTAGCAATCAGCCCCAGCATTTT
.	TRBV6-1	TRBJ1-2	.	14	CASSEDYRFYGYTF	TGTGCCAGCAGTGAAGATTATAGATTCTATGGCTACACCTTC
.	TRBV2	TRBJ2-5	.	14	CASSEVTGGETQYF	TGTGCCAGCAGTGAAGTAACAGGCGGAGAGACCCAGTACTTC
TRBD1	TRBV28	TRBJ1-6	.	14	CASSLGTGNSPLHF	TGTGCCAGCAGTTTAGGGACAGGGAATTCACCCCTCCACTTT
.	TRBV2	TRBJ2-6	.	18	CASSVQGFSPSGANVLTF	TGTGCCAGCAGTGTACAGGGTTTTAGTCCTTCTGGGGCCAACGTCCTGACTTTC
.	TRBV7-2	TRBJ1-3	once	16	CASSLGQGHSGNTIYF	TGTGCCAGCAGCTTAGGGCAGGGTCACTCTGGAAACACCATATATTTT
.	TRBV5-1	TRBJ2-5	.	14	CASSLETGQETQYF	TGCGCCAGCAGCTTGGAGACGGGACAAGAGACCCAGTACTTC
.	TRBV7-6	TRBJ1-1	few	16	CASSSTGPGLGTEAFF	TGTGCCAGCAGCTCGACAGGTCCCGGTTTGGGCACTGAAGCTTTCTTT
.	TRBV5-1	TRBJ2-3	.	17	CASSREGAGRGTDTQYF	TGCGCCAGCAGCCGGGAGGGGGCCGGGCGAGGGACAGATACGCAGTATTTT
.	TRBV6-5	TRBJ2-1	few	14	CASRPDSIYNEQFF	TGTGCCAGCAGACCCGACTCGATCTACAATGAGCAGTTCTTC
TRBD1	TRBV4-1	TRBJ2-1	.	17	CASSQGTGHLSYNEQFF	TGCGCCAGCAGCCAAGGGACAGGGCATCTCTCCTACAATGAGCAGTTCTTC
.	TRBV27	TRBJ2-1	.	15	CASSPPGTLYNEQFF	TGTGCCAGCAGCCCCCCTGGGACTCTTTACAATGAGCAGTTCTTC
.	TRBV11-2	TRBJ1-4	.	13	CASSLGANEKLFF	TGTGCCAGCAGCCTGGGAGCTAATGAAAAACTGTTTTTT
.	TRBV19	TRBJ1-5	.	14	CASRKGEPGQPQHF	TGTGCCAGTAGAAAGGGGGAGCCAGGACAGCCCCAGCATTTT
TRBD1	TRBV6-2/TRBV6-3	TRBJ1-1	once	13	CASSLDRGTEAFF	TGTGCCAGCAGTTTGGACAGGGGAACTGAAGCTTTCTTT
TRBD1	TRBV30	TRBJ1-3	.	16	CAWSESARGPGNTIYF	TGTGCCTGGAGTGAGTCGGCCAGGGGGCCTGGAAACACCATATATTTT
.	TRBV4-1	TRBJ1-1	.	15	CASRAYSGEGTEAFF	TGCGCCAGCAGGGCCTATTCGGGTGAGGGCACTGAAGCTTTCTTT
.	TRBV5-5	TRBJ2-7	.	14	CASSPVWTAYEQYF	TGTGCCAGCAGCCCCGTTTGGACAGCCTACGAGCAGTACTTC
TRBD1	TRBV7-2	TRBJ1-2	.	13	CASSLHRGDGYTF	TGTGCCAGCAGCTTGCACAGGGGCGATGGCTACACCTTC
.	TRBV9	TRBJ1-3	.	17	CASSVHSSQVSGNTIYF	TGTGCCAGCAGCGTACACTCGTCTCAGGTATCTGGAAACACCATATATTTT
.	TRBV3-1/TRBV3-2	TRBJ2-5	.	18	CASSQEAGARGNWETQYF	TGTGCCAGCAGCCAAGAAGCCGGCGCCAGGGGAAATTGGGAGACCCAGTACTTC
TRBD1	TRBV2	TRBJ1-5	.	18	CASSGRDRGTLGNQPQHF	TGTGCCAGCAGTGGCCGGGACAGGGGGACCCTAGGCAATCAGCCCCAGCATTTT
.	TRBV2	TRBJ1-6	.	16	CASSESGGGGGSPLHF	TGTGCCAGCAGTGAAAGCGGCGGAGGTGGCGGTTCACCCCTCCACTTT
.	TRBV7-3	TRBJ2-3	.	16	CASSLRGGAYSDTQYF	TGTGCCAGCAGCTTAAGAGGGGGGGCCTATTCGGATACGCAGTATTTT
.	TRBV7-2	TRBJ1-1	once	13	CASSSTRDTEAFF	TGTGCCAGCAGCTCTACCCGAGACACTGAAGCTTTCTTT
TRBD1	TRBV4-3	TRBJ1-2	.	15	CASSQSDRGAYGYTF	TGCGCCAGCAGCCAATCGGACAGGGGGGCCTATGGCTACACCTTC
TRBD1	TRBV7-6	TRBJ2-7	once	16	CASSLGGTGGGYEQYF	TGTGCCAGCAGCTTAGGAGGGACAGGGGGCGGATACGAGCAGTACTTC
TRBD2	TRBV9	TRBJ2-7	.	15	CASSPSGRRPYEQYF	TGTGCCAGCAGCCCCAGCGGGAGGAGACCCTACGAGCAGTACTTC
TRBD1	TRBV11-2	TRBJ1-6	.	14	CASSSTGGTSPLHF	TGTGCCAGCAGCTCAACAGGGGGCACTTCACCCCTCCACTTT
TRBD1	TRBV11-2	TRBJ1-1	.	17	CASSPLRDRVSNTEAFF	TGTGCCAGCAGCCCTTTACGGGACAGGGTATCTAACACTGAAGCTTTCTTT
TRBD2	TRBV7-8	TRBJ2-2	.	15	CASTPGLEDTGELFF	TGTGCCAGCACCCCGGGACTAGAGGACACCGGGGAGCTGTTTTTT
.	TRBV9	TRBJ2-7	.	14	CASSVGRASYEQYF	TGTGCCAGCAGCGTAGGGAGGGCCTCTTACGAGCAGTACTTC
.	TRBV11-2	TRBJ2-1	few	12	CASSFGAGEQFF	TGTGCCAGCAGCTTTGGGGCAGGGGAGCAGTTCTTC